Described below is a single T cell receptor (beta chain) sequence and its context. Its antigen is still unknown. Germline V lookup: CDR1 SGHRS, CDR2 YFSETQ. The CDR3 length is 14 residues. Trimming pared 3 bases from V and 0 bases from J, leaving 10 bases between. This sample stems from a study of cytomegalovirus exposure and HLA in healthy donors. A multiplex PCR was run with 60 Vbeta primers and 13 Jbeta primers. Repertoires were generated with immunoSEQ multiplex PCR, while TCRdb's copy carries only in-frame clones and drops some. The sample includes fewer than 250,000 clones, approximately 80% of them seen just once. Regarding the study as a whole: Presence/absence analyses treated sequencing depth as roughly uniform across donors. There were 150 to 200 TCR beta chains listed as cytomegalovirus-associated. With later analysis, a missense DCLRE1C variant became linked to TCR beta V- and J-gene trimming.

The origin of this receptor is a boy aged 2 to 10 in good health and CMV-seronegative. J is TRBJ2-7 and V is TRBV5-1, with D tentatively TRBD2 (6 bases). The material sequenced was PBMCs. CDR3 sequence reads: CASSYDGGSYEQYF. The CDR3 coding sequence is TGCGCCAGCAGCTATGACGGGGGCTCCTACGAGCAGTACTTC.